This is a list of T cell receptor beta chains from one sample in a study of cytomegalovirus exposure and HLA in healthy donors. TCRdb keeps only in-frame clones here, not all; method: immunoSEQ multiplex PCR. The profile shows some 120,000 clones, 80% of them singletons. The specimen sequenced was PBMCs. The origin of the receptors is a man aged 30 to 45 in good health and CMV-seropositive. CDR3s include the opening cysteine and the closing phenylalanine or tryptophan.

>TRBV2
CASSEGQSTDTQYF
>TRBV7-6
CASSLDRDYNSPLHF
>TRBV19
CASSIERQPYNEQFF
>TRBV5-1
CASSPVARENIQYF
>TRBV11-3
CASSPGDGTYNEQFF
>TRBV7-3
CASSPQNGANVLTF
>TRBV2
CASSEWGGDNQPQHF
>TRBV4-1
CASSARDSNSPLHF
>TRBV29-1
CSGTDRVRDGYTF
>TRBV7-2
CASSIIIAGLETQYF
>TRBV30
CAWNEATDTQYF
>TRBV5-1
CASSPEGTSGVYEQYF
>TRBV5-1
CASSLAASIVQETQYF
>TRBV4-1
CASSQVLTYEQYF
>TRBV14
CASSPLTGVGTGELFF
>TRBV5-8
CASSSGDRGHQETQYF
>TRBV5-1
CASSLSDLTANTGELFF
>TRBV25-1
CASSERTGDTGELFF
>TRBV25-1
CASSEPTGSEKLFF
>TRBV11-3
CASSLGRGARDNEQFF
>TRBV5-1
CASSLDRGFGNTIYF
>TRBV27
CASRSSVRTEAFF